Below, one T cell receptor beta chain is given with its context. Its antigen is still unknown. The sample originates from a study of CD8 T cells in ankylosing spondylitis. A single record per CDR3 protein comes from TCRdb applying MiXCR to the 5' RACE reads. The sample lists around 890,000 distinct CDR3 sequences; about 10% were seen once. Study findings and constraints: Those disease-linked clones were CD8+; they were also relatively rare in peripheral blood. What appeared characteristic of ankylosing spondylitis blood was a TCR beta motif of fewer than ten highly homologous variants. Matched ankylosing spondylitis synovial fluid reportedly showed significant enrichment of disease-linked clones. Several of the motif variants were reported before in synovial fluid and blood from reactive arthritis.

The CDR3 contains 16 residues. Germline CDR1 reads MGHRA; CDR2 reads YSYEKL. With 4 bases clipped from V and 3 bases from J, the junction kept 7 bases outside the gene matches. This clonotype originated in a male donor with ankylosing spondylitis. The source material was blood, either unsorted or a sorted T cell fraction (not recorded which). The chain carries TRBV4-1 and TRBJ1-5, with TRBD1 matching 9 bases. The CDR3 here is CASSLGQGRPNQPQHF. In nucleotides, the CDR3 is TGCGCCAGCAGCCTCGGACAGGGGCGTCCCAATCAGCCCCAGCATTTT.